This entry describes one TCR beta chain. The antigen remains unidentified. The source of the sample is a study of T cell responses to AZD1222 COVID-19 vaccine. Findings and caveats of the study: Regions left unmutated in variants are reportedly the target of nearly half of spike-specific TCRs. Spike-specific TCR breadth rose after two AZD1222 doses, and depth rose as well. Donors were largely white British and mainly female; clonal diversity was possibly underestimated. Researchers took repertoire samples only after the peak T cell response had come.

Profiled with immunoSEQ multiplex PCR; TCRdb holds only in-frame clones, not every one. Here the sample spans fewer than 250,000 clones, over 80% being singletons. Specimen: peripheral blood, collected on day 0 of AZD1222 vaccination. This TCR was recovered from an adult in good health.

The CDR3 loop is CSFGGADTQYF. For the CDR3, the DNA is TGCAGCTTTGGGGGAGCAGATACGCAGTATTTT. J is TRBJ2-3 and V is TRBV29-1; the D call may be TRBD1 or TRBD2 (5 bases each). V dropped 8 bases and J dropped 4 bases, with 10 bases sitting between them. The CDR3 contains 11 residues. Germline CDR1 is SQVTM and CDR2 is ANQGSEA.